This T cell receptor beta chain was recorded in a study of blood T cell repertoires in COVID-19. Study background: In each case, the material was cDNA or gDNA derived from T cells, B-cell-depleted T cells, or PBMCs.

Authors' methods: Amplified reference gene primers provided the basis for estimating nucleated cell counts. Method: immunoSEQ multiplex PCR; TCRdb's copy keeps in-frame clones and lacks some. V and J calls and clone size follow that table, whereas D and trimming were derived from the DNA. The repertoire consists of tens of thousands of clones, with roughly four fifths occurring once and the leading ten covering roughly 2%. In germline, CDR1 is SGHTA, CDR2 FQGTGA. The CDR3 runs 12 residues. V lost 3 bases to trimming and J lost 9 bases, with 9 bases between them. V usage is TRBV7-3 and J usage is TRBJ2-1; unclear D gene. The source material was peripheral blood. The source is a woman aged 55-70 years with acute or convalescent COVID-19. CDR3 bases: TGTGCCAGCAGCTTGTCCGGCGGTGAGCAGTTCTTC. Its translation is CASSLSGGEQFF.